Here is one T cell receptor (beta chain) with its context. The antigen is not known. The CDR3 has 17 residues. The V gene's germline CDR1 is LGHNT and CDR2 FRNRAP. V gave up 1 base and J gave up 3 bases; unmatched junction bases: 10. Participants had chemo-refractory metastatic non-small-cell lung cancer and were treated with focal radiation plus ipilimumab CTLA-4 blockade. This sample is drawn from a study of radiotherapy plus CTLA-4 blockade in lung cancer. Whole-study context: For less than 20% of patients, objective responses occurred, and around 31% had disease control.

Data came from immunoSEQ multiplex PCR; TCRdb stores just in-frame clones and leaves some out. The table includes roughly 130,000 clones, over 80% detected once. Study-wide results and caveats: Interferon-beta, together with early blood T cell clone dynamics, reportedly best predicted response.

The source material was peripheral blood, sampled from a patient treated with radiotherapy plus ipilimumab. The sequence derives from a human donor with non-small cell lung cancer that progressed on radiotherapy plus ipilimumab. The chain uses TRBV12-5 and TRBJ2-7; 9 nucleotides line up with TRBD2. The CDR3 is CASGLAPPAGGHYEQYF. DNA for the CDR3: TGTGCTAGTGGTTTGGCCCCCCCGGCGGGAGGGCACTACGAGCAGTACTTC.